Following are 8 T cell receptor beta chains from one sample sequenced in a study of T cell responses to AZD1222 COVID-19 vaccine. The repertoire was sequenced with immunoSEQ multiplex PCR; TCRdb's copy has only in-frame clones and lacks some. The table includes fewer than 200,000 clones, around 88% detected once. The material was peripheral blood, obtained on day 0 of AZD1222 vaccination. Receptor source: an adult in good health.

This chain joins TRBV7-9 and TRBJ1-2; possible D gene TRBD1, 5 bases. Germline V gives CDR1 SEHNR, CDR2 FQNEAQ (reference sequence). This CDR3 is 15 amino acids long. Deletions cut 2 bases from V and 6 bases from J, with 16 bases between. The CDR3 loop reads CASSLSATGGDGYTF. CDR3 DNA sequence: TGTGCCAGCAGCTTATCTGCCACCGGAGGGGATGGCTACACCTTC. Full variable domain (rest looked up from reference TRBV7-9 and TRBJ1-2): DTGVSQNPRHKITKRGQNVTFRCDPISEHNRLYWYRQTLGQGPEFLTYFQNEAQLEKSRLLSDRFSAERPKGSFSTLEIQRTEQGDSAMYLCASSLSATGGDGYTFGSGTRLTVV.

The table lists this clone with a count of one. The V and J genes are TRBV28 and TRBJ2-7, with 8 bases lining up with TRBD1. Germline assignment: CDR1 MDHEN and CDR2 SYDVKM. The CDR3 has 14 amino acids. J lost 5 bases, V lost 5 bases, and 8 bases had no gene match. This CDR3 reads CASSLDRAFDEQYF. In DNA form, the CDR3 reads TGTGCCAGCAGTCTGGACAGGGCTTTCGACGAGCAGTACTTC.

The chain carries TRBV5-4 and TRBJ1-2; 7 nucleotides align to TRBD1. Germline CDR1 and CDR2: SGHNT and YYREEE (reference sequence). After removal of 3 bases from V and 8 bases from J, the junction contained 16 bases not matched to a gene. This CDR3 spans 16 amino acids. For the CDR3, the DNA is TGTGCCAGCAGCTCCCGGGACAGTATCGGTCCTTGGGGCTACACCTTC. It is translated as CASSSRDSIGPWGYTF. Full variable domain (rest looked up from reference TRBV5-4 and TRBJ1-2): ETGVTQSPTHLIKTRGQQVTLRCSSQSGHNTVSWYQQALGQGPQFIFQYYREEENGRGNFPPRFSGLQFPNYSSELNVNALELDDSALYLCASSSRDSIGPWGYTFGSGTRLTVV.

This clone was recorded only once. The gene calls are TRBV30 and TRBJ2-1; D may be TRBD2 (6 bases). V shed 5 bases and J shed 6 bases, with 8 bases lying between them. The CDR3 is 11 amino acids. Germline V lookup: CDR1 GTSNPN, CDR2 SVGIG (reference sequence). The CDR3 DNA is TGTGCCTGGGGGAGGCTCAATGAGCAGTTCTTC. Its translation: CAWGRLNEQFF. The full variable domain, in which reference TRBV30 and TRBJ2-1 provide the parts outside the CDR3, is SQTIHQWPATLVQPVGSPLSLECTVEGTSNPNLYWYRQAAGRGLQLLFYSVGIGQISSEVPQNLSASRPQDRQFILSSKKLLLSDSGFYLCAWGRLNEQFFGPGTRLTVL.

This clone appeared a single time. The rearrangement links TRBV5-1 to TRBJ1-2; TRBD1 might be the D (5 bases). The CDR3 has 14 residues. The ends were cut back, 0 bases at V and 2 bases at J, with 8 bases in the middle. Germline-derived CDR1 and CDR2 are SGHRS and YFSETQ. CDR3 coding DNA: TGCGCCAGCAGCTTGGAGACAGAAAACTATGGCTACACCTTC. It is translated as CASSLETENYGYTF.

The rearrangement links TRBV11-3 to TRBJ2-1, with D perhaps matching TRBD1 or TRBD2 (5 bases each). The CDR3 extends over 12 amino acids. Trimming stripped 4 bases from V and 8 bases from J, with 9 bases between. Germline V gene lookup returns CDR1 SGHNT and CDR2 YENEEA. This chain's CDR3 is CASSSGRDEQFF. CDR3 nucleotides: TGTGCCAGCAGCTCAGGGCGGGATGAGCAGTTCTTC. Supplemented by reference TRBV11-3 and TRBJ2-1, the full variable domain reads EAGVVQSPRYKIIEKKQPVAFWCNPISGHNTLYWYLQNLGQGPELLIRYENEEAVDDSQLPKDRFSAERLKGVDSTLKIQPAELGDSAVYLCASSSGRDEQFFGPGTRLTVL.

In this sample, this clone turned up a few times. The gene calls are TRBV30 and TRBJ1-1; unclear D gene. Germline V CDR1 and CDR2: GTSNPN, SVGIG (reference sequence). This CDR3 spans 11 amino acids. The ends were cut back, 4 bases at V and 4 bases at J, with 7 bases in the middle. The CDR3 here is CAWNSATEAFF. The CDR3 DNA reads as TGTGCCTGGAATAGTGCCACTGAAGCTTTCTTT. Drawing the rest from reference TRBV30 and TRBJ1-1, the complete variable domain is SQTIHQWPATLVQPVGSPLSLECTVEGTSNPNLYWYRQAAGRGLQLLFYSVGIGQISSEVPQNLSASRPQDRQFILSSKKLLLSDSGFYLCAWNSATEAFFGQGTRLTVV.

This chain links TRBV6-7 with TRBJ1-2; possibly TRBD1 for D (6 bases). TRBV6-7 is sorted into the ORF group, with uncertain function. The CDR3 is 15 residues long. V lost 0 bases and J 3 bases, leaving 11 bases between the germline ends. The CDR3 loop reads CASSYSAGEDYGYTF. CDR3 in DNA: TGTGCCAGCAGTTACTCGGCAGGGGAAGACTATGGCTACACCTTC.